This T cell receptor beta chain was documented in a study of blood T cell repertoires in COVID-19. The table came from immunoSEQ multiplex PCR; TCRdb's copy has only in-frame clones and leaves some out. In the table there are about 360,000 clones, 86% of which are singletons. Germline CDR1 is KGHSH and CDR2 is LQKENI. This CDR3 has 15 amino acids. Trimming pared 2 bases from V and 0 bases from J, leaving 10 bases between. This chain connects TRBV18 to TRBJ1-1, with D uncertain. The origin of this receptor is an older woman with COVID-19, enrolled during active disease. What was sequenced was peripheral blood. The CDR3 is CASSPIRDMNTEAFF. DNA of the CDR3: TGTGCCAGCTCACCAATTAGAGACATGAACACTGAAGCTTTCTTT.